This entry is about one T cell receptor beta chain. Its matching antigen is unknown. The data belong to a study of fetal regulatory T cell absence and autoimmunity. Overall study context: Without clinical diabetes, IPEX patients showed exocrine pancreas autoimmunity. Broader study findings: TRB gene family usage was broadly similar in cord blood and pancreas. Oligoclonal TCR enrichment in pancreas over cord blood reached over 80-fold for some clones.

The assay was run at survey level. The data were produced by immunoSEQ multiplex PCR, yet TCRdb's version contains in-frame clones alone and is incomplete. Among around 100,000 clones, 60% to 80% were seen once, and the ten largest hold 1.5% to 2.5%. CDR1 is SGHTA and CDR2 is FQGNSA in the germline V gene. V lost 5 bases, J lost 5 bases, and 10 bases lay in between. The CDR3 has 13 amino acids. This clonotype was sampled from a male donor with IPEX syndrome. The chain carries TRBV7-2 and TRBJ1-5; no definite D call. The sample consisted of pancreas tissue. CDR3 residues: CASSQDGYQPQHF. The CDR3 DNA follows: TGTGCCAGCAGCCAGGACGGTTATCAGCCCCAGCATTTT.